These 22 T cell receptor beta chains originate from one sample sequenced in a study of OX40 agonist ivuxolimab in advanced cancers. Only in-frame clones appear in the TCRdb table, and some are missing; sequencing was by immunoSEQ multiplex PCR. In the table there are tens of thousands of clones, around 85% of which are singletons. Sequencing used CD4+ or CD8+ T cells sorted from blood, obtained in a trial of the OX40 agonist ivuxolimab. Receptors originate from an adult with an advanced solid tumor such as melanoma, head and neck, liver or kidney cancer.

The chain employs TRBV19 and TRBJ1-5; tentative D call: TRBD1 (6 bases). From germline, CDR1 is LNHDA and CDR2 SQIVND (reference sequence). The CDR3 is 17 amino acids. Deletions cut 0 bases from V and 3 bases from J, with 15 bases between. The CDR3 coding sequence is TGTGCCAGTAGTATAGAAAGGACAGCCGGGGCCAATCAGCCCCAGCATTTT. Its translation is CASSIERTAGANQPQHF.

This clone was seen just once. The V call is TRBV27, the J call TRBJ1-1; no clear D. The CDR3 extends over 14 amino acids. In germline, CDR1 is MNHEY, CDR2 SMNVEV (reference sequence). The germline V and J ends were trimmed by 2 bases and 5 bases, with 12 bases remaining between them. The CDR3 reads CASSLLDRGTEAFF. CDR3 coding DNA: TGTGCCAGCAGTTTACTGGACCGCGGAACTGAAGCTTTCTTT.

The chain uses TRBV4-1 and TRBJ1-5; 7 bases map to TRBD1. Germline CDR1 reads MGHRA; CDR2 reads YSYEKL. CDR3 length equals 15 residues. V lost 3 bases to trimming and J lost 6 bases; unmatched junction nucleotides: 8. As DNA, the CDR3 is TGCGCCAGCAGCCAGGTAACAGGGGCAGCTCAGCCCCAGCATTTT. Amino acid sequence: CASSQVTGAAQPQHF.

There are a few counts of this clone. This chain uses TRBV5-6 with TRBJ1-1; 7 bases line up with TRBD1. V trimming: 1 base; J trimming: 6 bases; junction bases outside the gene matches: 6. The length of the CDR3 is 14 residues. The V gene's germline CDR1 is SGHDT and CDR2 YYEEEE. The CDR3 loop is CASSLTTGWSEAFF. The CDR3 DNA sequence: TGTGCCAGCAGCTTGACGACAGGGTGGTCTGAAGCTTTCTTT.

This chain links TRBV27 with TRBJ1-4; a weak D match, TRBD1 (6 bases). Germline CDR1 MNHEY, CDR2 SMNVEV (reference sequence). The ends were cut back, 6 bases at V and 8 bases at J, with 16 bases in the middle. The CDR3 sequence is 14 residues long. CDR3 nucleotide sequence: TGTGCCAGCAGCATACAGGGAAGAGGCGAAAAACTGTTTTTT. Amino acids: CASSIQGRGEKLFF.

This clone has a single count. Within the sample, other DNA sequences also encode this same CDR3. The genes are TRBV19 and TRBJ2-7; perhaps TRBD2 as D (6 bases). The CDR3 sequence is 12 residues long. In germline, CDR1 is LNHDA, CDR2 SQIVND (reference sequence). With 6 bases removed from V and 3 bases from J, the gap between germline ends came to 9 bases. The CDR3 coding sequence is TGTGCCAGTAGCACCGGGGGCTACGAGCAGTACTTC. Protein product: CASSTGGYEQYF.

The V gene is TRBV10-2, the J gene TRBJ1-4, with 7 nucleotides matching TRBD1. Per the germline V gene, CDR1 is WSHSY and CDR2 is SAAADI. CDR3 size: 16 residues. After removal of 7 bases from V and 0 bases from J, the junction contained 8 bases not matched to a gene. CDR3 bases: TGCGCCAGCAAGGAGCCCACAGGGGCAACTAATGAAAAACTGTTTTTT. Its translation is CASKEPTGATNEKLFF.

This clone was observed once. This chain links TRBV10-3 with TRBJ2-1; TRBD2 is a possible D gene (5 bases). V lost 3 bases and J lost 6, with 12 bases in between. The germline V gene encodes CDR1 ENHRY and CDR2 SYGVKD. This CDR3 is 14 amino acids long. The CDR3 nucleotides are TGTGCCATCAGTGATCCCCTCAGCGGCAATGAGCAGTTCTTC. Translation gives CAISDPLSGNEQFF.

The V gene is TRBV28, the J gene TRBJ2-3; TRBD1 or TRBD2 may be the D gene (5 bases each). In germline, CDR1 is MDHEN, CDR2 SYDVKM. The V end lost 7 bases, the J end lost 5 bases, and 13 bases lay between the germline ends. This CDR3 has 13 residues. CDR3 nucleotide sequence: TGTGCCAGCAACGGCAGGGAGCAAGATACGCAGTATTTT. Translation: CASNGREQDTQYF.

The chain combines TRBV14 with TRBJ2-6; 10 nucleotides match TRBD1. Germline V lookup: CDR1 SGHDN, CDR2 FVKESK. V shed 4 bases and J 2 bases; nucleotides not matched to a gene: 8. The CDR3 consists of 18 residues. The CDR3 sequence is CASSPSDRGRTGANVLTF. DNA of the CDR3: TGTGCCAGCAGCCCGTCCGACAGGGGGCGAACTGGGGCCAACGTCCTGACTTTC.

The rearrangement joins TRBV2 to TRBJ1-2; D possibly corresponds to TRBD1 (6 bases). Per germline, CDR1 SNHLY and CDR2 FYNNEI. The CDR3 runs to 13 residues. Trimming shortened V by 6 bases and J by 8 bases, and 16 bases separated the two germline ends. CDR3 protein: CASRDRPLTGYTF. In nucleotides, the CDR3 is TGTGCCAGCAGGGACAGACCCCTGACGGGCTACACCTTC.

This chain links TRBV7-9 with TRBJ1-1; D perhaps matches TRBD1 (6 bases). From germline, CDR1 is SEHNR and CDR2 FQNEAQ (reference sequence). V gave up 3 bases and J gave up 0 bases, with 11 bases separating them. This CDR3 is 15 amino acids long. CDR3 DNA: TGTGCCAGCAGCTTCGTGGACAGCCTGAACACTGAAGCTTTCTTT. Its translation is CASSFVDSLNTEAFF.

This rearrangement joins TRBV6-5 to TRBJ1-1, with D perhaps matching TRBD1 (5 bases). CDR3 length: 13 residues. Germline-derived CDR1 and CDR2 are MNHEY and SVGAGI. The V end lost 6 bases, the J end lost 5 bases, and 13 bases lay between the germline ends. CDR3 in DNA: TGTGCCAGCAGGCACGGGGCAGGGACTGAAGCTTTCTTT. This translates into CASRHGAGTEAFF.

The J gene is TRBJ2-2, the V gene TRBV27; no clear D. The CDR3 length is 13 residues. V was pared by 5 bases and J by 4 bases, with 8 bases between. Germline loops: CDR1 MNHEY, CDR2 SMNVEV (reference sequence). The CDR3 sequence is CASSPFVTGELFF. For the CDR3, the DNA is TGTGCCAGCAGTCCCTTTGTCACCGGGGAGCTGTTTTTT.

V usage is TRBV2 and J usage is TRBJ1-2; D unclear. CDR1 and CDR2 from the germline V gene are SNHLY and FYNNEI. V lost 7 bases and J 8 bases, leaving 8 bases between the germline ends. This CDR3 has 10 residues. As DNA, the CDR3 is TGTGCCAGCAACAGTTGGGGCTACACCTTC. Residues: CASNSWGYTF.

The rearrangement links TRBV7-2 to TRBJ1-4; 8 bases fit TRBD1. CDR1 SGHTA and CDR2 FQGNSA come from the germline V gene. The V gene end was trimmed by 5 bases and the J gene end by 3 bases; junction bases not matched to a gene: 5. CDR3 size: 15 residues. The CDR3 DNA reads as TGTGCCAGCAGCCCGCGGACAGGGTCTAATGAAAAACTGTTTTTT. This translates into CASSPRTGSNEKLFF.

The chain couples TRBV7-8 to TRBJ2-7; 8 nucleotides agree with TRBD1. The CDR3 sequence is 15 residues long. Germline lookup yields CDR1 SGHVS and CDR2 FQNEAQ. V was pared by 3 bases and J by 2 bases, with 6 bases of the junction left unmatched. The CDR3: CASSFTGTGAYEQYF. CDR3 sequence (DNA): TGTGCCAGCAGCTTTACCGGGACAGGAGCCTACGAGCAGTACTTC.

This chain joins TRBV7-8 and TRBJ2-7, with D possibly TRBD2 on 5 matching bases. The V gene lost 6 bases and the J gene lost 0 bases, with 15 bases spanning the gap. In germline, CDR1 is SGHVS, CDR2 FQNEAQ. This CDR3 spans 15 amino acids. The CDR3 is CASRRDLSPSYEQYF. As DNA, the CDR3 is TGTGCCAGCAGGAGGGATTTGTCCCCCTCCTACGAGCAGTACTTC. Full variable domain (remainder filled in from reference TRBV7-8 and TRBJ2-7): GAGVSQSPRYKVAKRGQDVALRCDPISGHVSLFWYQQALGQGPEFLTYFQNEAQLDKSGLPSDRFFAERPEGSVSTLKIQRTQQEDSAVYLCASRRDLSPSYEQYFGPGTRLTVT.

This chain links TRBV28 with TRBJ1-5; possibly TRBD1 for D (5 bases). The CDR3 is made up of 14 amino acids. Germline assignment: CDR1 MDHEN and CDR2 SYDVKM. V was cut by 3 bases and J by 4 bases, with 10 bases left in between. CDR3 DNA sequence: TGTGCCAGCAGTTTGGCCAGGGCGAATCAGCCCCAGCATTTT. Residues: CASSLARANQPQHF.

The gene calls are TRBV10-1 and TRBJ2-5; 7 bases agree with TRBD2. Germline V gene lookup returns CDR1 WNHNN and CDR2 SYGVQD (reference sequence). This CDR3 is 16 amino acids long. J was trimmed by 5 bases and V by 4 bases; bases with no gene match: 13. The CDR3 DNA is TGCGCCAGCAGTGGGACTAGTGGGGCCGGACGGGAGACCCAGTACTTC. This gives the protein CASSGTSGAGRETQYF.

The rearrangement links TRBV6-1 to TRBJ1-5; D might be TRBD1 (5 bases). CDR3 length equals 14 residues. Germline V gene sequence: CDR1 MNHNS, CDR2 SASEGT. V gave up 6 bases and J gave up 7 bases, with 16 bases separating them. The CDR3 DNA reads TGTGCCAGCAGACGCGAAAGGGGAGGACAGCCCCAGCATTTT. It yields the protein CASRRERGGQPQHF.

The V gene is TRBV7-7, the J gene TRBJ2-5; 7 bases fit TRBD1. The germline CDR1 and CDR2 sequences are SSHAT and FNYEAQ (reference sequence). Trimming took 4 bases from V and 2 from J; bases not matched to a gene: 7. This CDR3 region has 15 residues. CDR3 protein: CASSSARDRQETQYF. CDR3 nucleotide sequence: TGTGCCAGCAGCTCCGCCCGGGACAGACAAGAGACCCAGTACTTC. Variable domain in full (rest from reference TRBV7-7 and TRBJ2-5): GAGVSQSPRYKVTKRGQDVTLRCDPISSHATLYWYQQALGQGPEFLTYFNYEAQPDKSGLPSDRFSAERPEGSISTLTIQRTEQRDSAMYRCASSSARDRQETQYFGPGTRLLVL.